These 21 T cell receptor beta chains were all obtained from the same sample, sequenced in a study of cytomegalovirus exposure and HLA in healthy donors. The PCR employed 60 Vbeta primers together with 13 Jbeta primers. Generated by immunoSEQ multiplex PCR, the TCRdb table keeps only in-frame clones and is missing some. The table lists approximately 110,000 clones, about 73% of them singletons. Specimen: PBMCs. The receptors originated from a woman in her thirties or forties in good health and CMV-seropositive.

J is TRBJ2-5 and V is TRBV14; 7 bases fit TRBD2. The CDR3 has 16 amino acids. Germline V gene data show CDR1 as SGHDN and CDR2 as FVKESK. V dropped 3 bases and J dropped 4; count of bases not matched to a gene: 11. DNA for the CDR3: TGTGCCAGCAGCCATCCCCTCGGGGGGTCCCGAGAGACCCAGTACTTC. As protein: CASSHPLGGSRETQYF.

The gene calls are TRBV2 and TRBJ1-3, with TRBD1 matching 8 bases. Germline V CDR1 and CDR2: SNHLY, FYNNEI. With V trimmed by 7 bases and J by 4 bases, 6 bases remained unmatched. The CDR3 covers 14 residues. CDR3 loop: CASTETGAGNTIYF. CDR3 DNA sequence: TGTGCCAGCACTGAGACAGGGGCAGGAAACACCATATATTTT.

V is TRBV6-6 and J is TRBJ1-1, with TRBD1 as a possible D gene (5 bases). This CDR3 contains 12 residues. Germline CDR1 and CDR2: MNHNY and SVGAGI (reference sequence). With 10 bases removed from V and 1 base from J, the gap between germline ends came to 10 bases. CDR3 protein: CATREANTEAFF. For the CDR3, the DNA is TGTGCCACCAGGGAGGCGAACACTGAAGCTTTCTTT.

The genes are TRBV6-6 and TRBJ2-3, with D hard to call. The germline V and J ends were trimmed by 5 bases and 4 bases, with 7 bases remaining between them. The V gene's germline CDR1 is MNHNY and CDR2 SVGAGI (reference sequence). The CDR3 is 12 residues long. The DNA of the CDR3 is TGTGCCAGCAGTCCAGGTTCAGATACGCAGTATTTT. This sequence encodes CASSPGSDTQYF.

V gene TRBV10-2 combines with J gene TRBJ1-1, with 9 bases lining up with TRBD1. The J segment lost 10 bases and the V segment lost 7 bases, leaving 4 bases of the junction unmatched. The germline V gene encodes CDR1 WSHSY and CDR2 SAAADI. The CDR3 runs 11 residues. CDR3 sequence (DNA): TGCGCCAGCACCTCGGGACAGGGAGCTTTCTTT. This translates into CASTSGQGAFF.

The chain employs TRBV14 and TRBJ2-7, with a tentative D call TRBD2 (6 bases). V gave up 8 bases and J gave up 2 bases, with 16 bases separating them. Germline-derived CDR1 and CDR2 are SGHDN and FVKESK. CDR3 length: 14 amino acids. The DNA of the CDR3 is TGTGCCAGCGGCCGCGGGGTCCGGACCTACGAGCAGTACTTC. Its translation: CASGRGVRTYEQYF.

V usage is TRBV19 and J usage is TRBJ1-2; the D gene is possibly TRBD1 (5 bases). Germline loops: CDR1 LNHDA, CDR2 SQIVND (reference sequence). CDR3 length: 12 residues. V shed 8 bases and J shed 1 base, with 8 bases lying between them. CDR3 bases: TGTGCCAGTTGGGACTTTAACTATGGCTACACCTTC. Amino acids: CASWDFNYGYTF.

The chain recombines TRBV9 with TRBJ1-6; D is unclear. There are 16 residues in the CDR3. Germline assignment: CDR1 SGDLS and CDR2 YYNGEE. The V and J ends lost 4 bases and 0 bases respectively, with 11 bases between them. CDR3 sequence (DNA): TGTGCCAGCAGCCCGCAAGCCGACTCCTATAATTCACCCCTCCACTTT. The encoded protein is CASSPQADSYNSPLHF.

The chain combines TRBV7-9 with TRBJ2-2; 9 nucleotides match TRBD1. The CDR3 extends over 15 amino acids. CDR1 and CDR2 from the germline V gene are SEHNR and FQNEAQ (reference sequence). The V segment lost 4 bases and the J segment 8 bases; nucleotides outside the gene matches: 8. CDR3 DNA sequence: TGTGCCAGCAGCTCCGGGACAGGGAAATCGGGGGAGCTGTTTTTT. This sequence encodes CASSSGTGKSGELFF.

The chain combines TRBV5-4 with TRBJ2-5; tentative D call: TRBD1 (5 bases). Germline V lookup: CDR1 SGHNT, CDR2 YYREEE (reference sequence). V was shortened by 4 bases and J by 1 base, with 14 bases between the two germline ends. This CDR3 has 15 residues. This CDR3 reads CASSDGQPAQETQYF. Here the CDR3 DNA reads TGTGCCAGCAGCGATGGACAACCTGCCCAAGAGACCCAGTACTTC.

J is TRBJ1-1 and V is TRBV29-1; no clear D. V lost 4 bases, J lost 7 bases, and 7 bases lay in between. The germline V gene has CDR1 SQVTM and CDR2 ANQGSEA. The CDR3 is 10 amino acids. The chain's CDR3 is CSVVVVEAFF. The DNA for the CDR3 is TGCAGCGTTGTAGTCGTTGAAGCTTTCTTT.

This clone has only a few counts. The chain is built from TRBV12-5 and TRBJ1-1; perhaps TRBD1 as D (5 bases). This CDR3 has 13 residues. CDR1 is LGHNT and CDR2 is FRNRAP in the germline V gene. V was pared by 6 bases and J by 1 base, with 9 bases between. The CDR3 DNA sequence: TGTGCTAGTGGCTTTGGACAGAACACTGAAGCTTTCTTT. Amino acid sequence: CASGFGQNTEAFF.

CDR3 residues: CASSSGTPNQPQHF. The CDR3 DNA reads as TGCGCCAGCAGCTCCGGGACACCCAATCAGCCCCAGCATTTT. The chain recombines TRBV5-1 with TRBJ1-5; D possibly corresponds to TRBD1 (6 bases). CDR1 is SGHRS and CDR2 is YFSETQ in the germline V gene. V gave up 3 bases and J gave up 3 bases, with 10 bases separating them. This CDR3 is 14 amino acids long.

This clone was observed a single time. The CDR3 here is CASISLNRANYGYTF. In nucleotides, the CDR3 is TGTGCCAGTATAAGCCTTAACAGAGCTAACTATGGCTACACCTTC. V is TRBV19 and J is TRBJ1-2; no reliable D call. V was trimmed by 7 bases and J by 0 bases, leaving 15 bases between them. The germline V gene encodes CDR1 LNHDA and CDR2 SQIVND (reference sequence). CDR3 length: 15 residues.

The V gene is TRBV4-3, the J gene TRBJ1-6; 7 nucleotides line up with TRBD1. The CDR3 runs to 18 residues. The V segment lost 1 base and the J segment 10 bases; nucleotides outside the gene matches: 16. CDR1 LGHNA and CDR2 YSLEER come from the germline V gene. Written as DNA, the CDR3 is TGCGCCAGCAGCCAAGGTCCCGGAGGGGGCGTTCCCCGGTCACCCCTCCACTTT. Protein: CASSQGPGGGVPRSPLHF.

The V call is TRBV19, the J call TRBJ2-2; D is perhaps TRBD1 (6 bases). This CDR3 contains 14 residues. CDR1 LNHDA and CDR2 SQIVND come from the germline V gene (reference sequence). Trimming removed 6 bases at V and 7 bases at J, with 15 bases between. The CDR3: CASSQQRGIGELFF. The CDR3 bases are TGTGCCAGTAGCCAACAGAGGGGGATCGGGGAGCTGTTTTTT.

This clone was seen once. The chain links TRBV29-1 to TRBJ2-3; TRBD2 matches at 8 bases. V lost 7 bases and J lost 1; bases outside the gene matches: 4. The CDR3 is made up of 13 amino acids. Germline CDR1 SQVTM, CDR2 ANQGSEA. The chain's CDR3 is CSALTSGTDTQYF. The CDR3 region has the DNA TGCAGCGCACTGACTAGCGGCACAGATACGCAGTATTTT.

The V call is TRBV6-5, the J call TRBJ1-2; TRBD1 matches 7 bases. This CDR3 has 14 residues. Germline V gene lookup returns CDR1 MNHEY and CDR2 SVGAGI. V trimming: 5 bases; J trimming: 2 bases; junction bases outside the gene matches: 5. As DNA, the CDR3 is TGTGCCAGCAGTCAGGGACAGACCAACTATGGCTACACCTTC. Its translation is CASSQGQTNYGYTF.

The chain joins TRBV25-1 to TRBJ2-7; the D gene is possibly TRBD1 (7 bases). Germline-derived CDR1 and CDR2 are MGHDK and SYGVNS. Trimming left V 5 bases short and J 1 base short, with 15 bases between. The CDR3 covers 15 residues. This CDR3 reads CASSPRGTASYEQYF. As DNA, the CDR3 is TGTGCCAGCAGTCCCCGCGGGACAGCATCCTACGAGCAGTACTTC.

The chain is built from TRBV2 and TRBJ1-2; TRBD1 aligns across 9 bases. V was pared by 11 bases and J by 8 bases, with 15 bases of the junction left unmatched. Looked up from germline, CDR1 is SNHLY and CDR2 is FYNNEI. The CDR3 runs 14 residues. The CDR3 loop is CAARGQGTYGGYTF. DNA for the CDR3: TGTGCCGCCAGAGGACAGGGGACCTATGGAGGCTACACCTTC.

This chain uses TRBV7-9 with TRBJ1-3; D is uncertain. Germline V CDR1 and CDR2: SEHNR, FQNEAQ (reference sequence). Trimming removed 2 bases from V and 3 bases from J, with 8 bases in between. This CDR3 is 14 amino acids long. CDR3 DNA sequence: TGTGCCAGCAGCTTATTCACGGGTGGAAACACCATATATTTT. This codes for CASSLFTGGNTIYF.